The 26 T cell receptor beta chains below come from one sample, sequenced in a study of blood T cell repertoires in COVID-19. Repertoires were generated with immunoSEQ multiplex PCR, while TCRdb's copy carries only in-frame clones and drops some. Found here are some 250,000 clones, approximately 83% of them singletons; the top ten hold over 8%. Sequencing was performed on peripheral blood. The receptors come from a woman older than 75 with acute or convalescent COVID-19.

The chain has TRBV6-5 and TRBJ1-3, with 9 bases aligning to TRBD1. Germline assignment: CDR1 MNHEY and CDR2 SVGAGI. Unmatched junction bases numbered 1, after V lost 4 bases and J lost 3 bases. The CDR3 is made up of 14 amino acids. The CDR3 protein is CASSSDRGGNTIYF. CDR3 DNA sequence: TGTGCCAGCAGTTCGGACAGGGGTGGAAACACCATATATTTT.

This chain's CDR3 is CASSQRGGLYNEQFF. CDR3 DNA sequence: TGTGCCAGCAGTCAGCGGGGGGGCCTCTACAATGAGCAGTTCTTC. The chain carries TRBV25-1 and TRBJ2-1; the match to TRBD2 covers 10 bases. The CDR3 runs to 15 residues. V lost 5 bases to trimming and J lost 3 bases; unmatched junction nucleotides: 4. CDR1 and CDR2 (germline): MGHDK, SYGVNS.

CDR3 sequence (DNA): TGCAGCGGATCTCAGGGCTCCTACAATGAGCAGTTCTTC. This codes for CSGSQGSYNEQFF. V and J are TRBV29-1 and TRBJ2-1, with a possible D match to TRBD1 (5 bases). The CDR3 spans 13 residues. V was cut by 7 bases and J by 0 bases, with 10 bases left in between. Germline loops: CDR1 SQVTM, CDR2 ANQGSEA.

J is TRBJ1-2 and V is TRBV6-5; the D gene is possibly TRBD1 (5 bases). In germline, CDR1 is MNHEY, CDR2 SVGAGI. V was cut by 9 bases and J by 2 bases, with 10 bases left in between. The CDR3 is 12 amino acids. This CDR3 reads CARSDRNYGYTF. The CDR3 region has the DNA TGTGCCAGGTCAGACAGAAACTATGGCTACACCTTC.

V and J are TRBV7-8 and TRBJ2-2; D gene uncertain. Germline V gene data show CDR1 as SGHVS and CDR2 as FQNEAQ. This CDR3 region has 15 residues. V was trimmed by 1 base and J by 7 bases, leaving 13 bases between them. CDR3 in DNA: TGTGCCAGCAGCTTAGTCGGAGAGTTCGGCGGGGAGCTGTTTTTT. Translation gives CASSLVGEFGGELFF.

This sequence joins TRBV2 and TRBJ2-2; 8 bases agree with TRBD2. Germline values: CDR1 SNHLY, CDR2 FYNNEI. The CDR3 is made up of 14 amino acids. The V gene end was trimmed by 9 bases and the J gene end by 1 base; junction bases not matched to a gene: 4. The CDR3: CASGGGKNTGELFF. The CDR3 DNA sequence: TGTGCCAGTGGCGGGGGGAAGAACACCGGGGAGCTGTTTTTT.

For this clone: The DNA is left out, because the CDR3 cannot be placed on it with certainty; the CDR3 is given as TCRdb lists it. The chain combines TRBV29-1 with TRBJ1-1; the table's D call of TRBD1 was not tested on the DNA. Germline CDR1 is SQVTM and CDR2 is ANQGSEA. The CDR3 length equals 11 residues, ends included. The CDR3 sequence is CSTVGQGSSFF.

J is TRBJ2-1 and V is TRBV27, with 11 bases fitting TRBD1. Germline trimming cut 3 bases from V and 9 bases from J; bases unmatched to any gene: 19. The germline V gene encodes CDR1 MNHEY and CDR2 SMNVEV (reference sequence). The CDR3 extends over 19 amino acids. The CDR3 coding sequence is TGTGCCAGCAGTTTCCGACTCCTTTCCGGGACAGGGGGTAGCGGTGAGCAGTTCTTC. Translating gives CASSFRLLSGTGGSGEQFF.

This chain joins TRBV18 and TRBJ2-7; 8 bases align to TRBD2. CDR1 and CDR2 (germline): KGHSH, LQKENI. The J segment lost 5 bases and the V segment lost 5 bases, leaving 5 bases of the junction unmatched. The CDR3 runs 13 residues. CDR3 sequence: CASSEAGENEQYF. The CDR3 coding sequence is TGTGCCAGCTCAGAAGCGGGGGAGAACGAGCAGTACTTC.

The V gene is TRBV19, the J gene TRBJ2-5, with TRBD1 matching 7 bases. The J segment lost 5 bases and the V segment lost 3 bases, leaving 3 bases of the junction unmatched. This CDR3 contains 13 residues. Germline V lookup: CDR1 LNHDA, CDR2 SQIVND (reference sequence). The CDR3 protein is CASSIGDSETQYF. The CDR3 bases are TGTGCCAGTAGTATTGGGGACAGCGAGACCCAGTACTTC.

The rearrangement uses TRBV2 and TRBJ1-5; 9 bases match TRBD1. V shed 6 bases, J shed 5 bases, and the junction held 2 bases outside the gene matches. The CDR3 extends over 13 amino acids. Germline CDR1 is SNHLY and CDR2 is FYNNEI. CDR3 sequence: CASRRDRDQPQHF. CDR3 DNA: TGTGCCAGCAGAAGGGACAGGGATCAGCCCCAGCATTTT.

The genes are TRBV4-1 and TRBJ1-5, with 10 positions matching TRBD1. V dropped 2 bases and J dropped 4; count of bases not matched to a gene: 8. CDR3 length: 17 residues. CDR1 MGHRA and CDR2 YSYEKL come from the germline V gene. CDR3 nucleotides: TGCGCCAGCAGCCAAAATCCGGGACAGGGGATTAATCAGCCCCAGCATTTT. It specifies CASSQNPGQGINQPQHF.

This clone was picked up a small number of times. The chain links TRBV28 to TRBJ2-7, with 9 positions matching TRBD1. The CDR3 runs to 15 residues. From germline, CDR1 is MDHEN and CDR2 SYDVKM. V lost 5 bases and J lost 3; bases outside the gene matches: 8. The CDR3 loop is CASSPGQGRGYEQYF. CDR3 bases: TGTGCCAGCAGTCCCGGACAGGGGAGAGGCTACGAGCAGTACTTC.

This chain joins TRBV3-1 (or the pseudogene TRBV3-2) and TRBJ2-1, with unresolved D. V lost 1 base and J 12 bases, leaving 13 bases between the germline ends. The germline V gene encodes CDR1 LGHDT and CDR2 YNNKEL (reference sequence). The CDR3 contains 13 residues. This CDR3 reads CASSQGALPGQFF. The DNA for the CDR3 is TGTGCCAGCAGCCAAGGGGCTCTTCCAGGGCAGTTCTTC.

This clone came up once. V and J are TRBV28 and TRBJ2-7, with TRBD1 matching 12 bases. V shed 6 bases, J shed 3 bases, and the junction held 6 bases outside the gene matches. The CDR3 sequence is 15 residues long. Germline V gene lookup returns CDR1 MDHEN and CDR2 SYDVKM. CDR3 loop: CASSPRDRGHYEQYF. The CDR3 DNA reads TGTGCCAGCAGCCCCCGGGACAGGGGGCACTACGAGCAGTACTTC.

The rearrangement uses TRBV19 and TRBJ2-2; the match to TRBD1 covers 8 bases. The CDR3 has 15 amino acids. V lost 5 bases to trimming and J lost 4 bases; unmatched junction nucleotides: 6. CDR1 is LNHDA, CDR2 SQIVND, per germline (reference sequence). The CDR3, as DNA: TGTGCCAGTAGTTCTCAGGGGGCTGGCACCGGGGAGCTGTTTTTT. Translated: CASSSQGAGTGELFF.

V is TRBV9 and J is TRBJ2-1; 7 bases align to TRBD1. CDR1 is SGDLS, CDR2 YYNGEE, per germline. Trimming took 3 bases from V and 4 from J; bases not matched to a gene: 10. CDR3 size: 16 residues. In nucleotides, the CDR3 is TGTGCCAGCAGCGCCACGGACAGGACCCTGTACAATGAGCAGTTCTTC. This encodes CASSATDRTLYNEQFF.

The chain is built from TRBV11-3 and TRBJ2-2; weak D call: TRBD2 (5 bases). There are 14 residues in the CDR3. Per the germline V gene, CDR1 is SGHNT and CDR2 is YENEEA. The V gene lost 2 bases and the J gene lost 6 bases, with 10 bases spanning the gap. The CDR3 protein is CASSLRVEAGELFF. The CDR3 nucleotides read TGTGCCAGCAGCTTAAGGGTGGAGGCCGGGGAGCTGTTTTTT.

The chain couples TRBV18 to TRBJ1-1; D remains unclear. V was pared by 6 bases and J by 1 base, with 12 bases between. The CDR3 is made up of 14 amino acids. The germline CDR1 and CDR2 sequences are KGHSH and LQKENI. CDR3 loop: CASSFQEGNTEAFF. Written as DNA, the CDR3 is TGTGCCAGCTCCTTTCAGGAGGGGAACACTGAAGCTTTCTTT.

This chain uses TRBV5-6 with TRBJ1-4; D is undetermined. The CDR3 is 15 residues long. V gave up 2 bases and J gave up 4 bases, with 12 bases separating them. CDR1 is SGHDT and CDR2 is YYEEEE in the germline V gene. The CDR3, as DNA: TGTGCCAGCAGCTTTCCCCAGGCGGGTAATGAAAAACTGTTTTTT. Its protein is CASSFPQAGNEKLFF.

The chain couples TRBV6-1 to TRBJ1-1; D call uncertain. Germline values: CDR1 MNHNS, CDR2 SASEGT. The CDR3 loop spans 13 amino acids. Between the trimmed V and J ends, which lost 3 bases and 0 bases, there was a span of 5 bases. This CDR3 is CASSDNVNTEAFF. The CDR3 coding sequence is TGTGCCAGCAGTGATAATGTGAACACTGAAGCTTTCTTT.

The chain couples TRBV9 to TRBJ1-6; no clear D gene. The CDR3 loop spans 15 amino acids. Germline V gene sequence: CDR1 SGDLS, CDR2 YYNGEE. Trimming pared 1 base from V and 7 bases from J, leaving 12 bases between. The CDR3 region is CASSVRQEENSPLHF. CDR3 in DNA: TGTGCCAGCAGCGTACGTCAGGAAGAAAATTCACCCCTCCACTTT.

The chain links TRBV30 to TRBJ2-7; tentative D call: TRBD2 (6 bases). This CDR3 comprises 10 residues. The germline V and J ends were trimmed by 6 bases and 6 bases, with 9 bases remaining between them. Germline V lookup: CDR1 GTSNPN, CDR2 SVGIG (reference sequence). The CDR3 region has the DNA TGTGCCTGTGGGGAGGCCGAGCAGTACTTC. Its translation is CACGEAEQYF.

The CDR3 region has the DNA TGTGCCAGCAGTAAGGACAGGGGTTCCTACAATGAGCAGTTCTTC. Translating gives CASSKDRGSYNEQFF. The chain employs TRBV5-4 and TRBJ2-1, with 9 nucleotides matching TRBD1. Per the germline V gene, CDR1 is SGHNT and CDR2 is YYREEE (reference sequence). With V trimmed by 5 bases and J by 1 base, 4 bases remained unmatched. The length of the CDR3 is 15 residues.

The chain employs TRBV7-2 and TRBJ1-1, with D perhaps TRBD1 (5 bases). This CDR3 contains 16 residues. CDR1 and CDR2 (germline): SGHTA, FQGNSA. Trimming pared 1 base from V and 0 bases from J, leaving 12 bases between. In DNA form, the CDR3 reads TGTGCCAGCAGCTTAGGGTATCAGGGAATGAACACTGAAGCTTTCTTT. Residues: CASSLGYQGMNTEAFF.

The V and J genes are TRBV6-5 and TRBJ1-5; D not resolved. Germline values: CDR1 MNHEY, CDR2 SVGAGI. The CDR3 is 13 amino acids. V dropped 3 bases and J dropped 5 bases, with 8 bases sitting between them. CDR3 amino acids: CASSYLRDQPQHF. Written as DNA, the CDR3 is TGTGCCAGCAGTTATTTAAGAGATCAGCCCCAGCATTTT.